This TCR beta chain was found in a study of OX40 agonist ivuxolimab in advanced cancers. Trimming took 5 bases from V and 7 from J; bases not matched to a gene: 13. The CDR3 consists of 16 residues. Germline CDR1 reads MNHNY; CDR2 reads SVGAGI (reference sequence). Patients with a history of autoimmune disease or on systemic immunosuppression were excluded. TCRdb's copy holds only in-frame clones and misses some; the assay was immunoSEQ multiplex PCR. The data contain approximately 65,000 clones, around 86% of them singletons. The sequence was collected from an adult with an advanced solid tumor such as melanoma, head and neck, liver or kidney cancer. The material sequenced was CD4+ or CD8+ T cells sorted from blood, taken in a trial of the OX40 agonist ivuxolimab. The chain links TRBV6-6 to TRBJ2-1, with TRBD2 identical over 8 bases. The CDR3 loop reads CASSPPAGGGTNEQFF. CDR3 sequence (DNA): TGTGCCAGCAGTCCGCCGGCCGGGGGGGGTACGAATGAGCAGTTCTTC.